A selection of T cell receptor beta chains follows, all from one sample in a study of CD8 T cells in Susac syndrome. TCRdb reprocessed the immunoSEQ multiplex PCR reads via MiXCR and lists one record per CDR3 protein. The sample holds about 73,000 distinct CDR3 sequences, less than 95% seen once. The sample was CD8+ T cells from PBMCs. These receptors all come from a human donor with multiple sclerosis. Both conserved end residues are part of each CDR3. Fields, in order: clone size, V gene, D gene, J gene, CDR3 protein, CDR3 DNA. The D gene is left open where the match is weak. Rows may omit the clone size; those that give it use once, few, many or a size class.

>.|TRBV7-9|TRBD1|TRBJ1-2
CASSPQEGDRGLYGYTF
TGTGCCAGCAGCCCTCAGGAGGGGGACAGGGGTCTCTATGGCTACACCTTC
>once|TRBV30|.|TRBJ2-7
CAWSGWSEEQYF
TGTGCCTGGAGTGGGTGGTCCGAAGAGCAGTACTTC
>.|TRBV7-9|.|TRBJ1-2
CASRDGVLNYGYTF
TGTGCCAGCAGGGACGGGGTGCTTAACTATGGCTACACCTTC
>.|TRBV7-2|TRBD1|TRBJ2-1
CASSSRAGQGVNEQFF
TGTGCCAGCAGCTCCCGGGCGGGACAGGGGGTCAATGAGCAGTTCTTC
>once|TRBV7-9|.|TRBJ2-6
CASSSPTGPGANVLTF
TGTGCCAGCAGCTCCCCGACAGGTCCTGGGGCCAACGTCCTGACTTTC
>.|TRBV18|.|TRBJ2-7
CASSPQTRGQPYEQYF
TGTGCCAGCTCACCGCAAACACGCGGACAACCCTACGAGCAGTACTTC
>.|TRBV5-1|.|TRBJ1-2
CASSLEGGSGYTF
TGCGCCAGCAGCTTGGAGGGCGGCTCTGGCTACACCTTC
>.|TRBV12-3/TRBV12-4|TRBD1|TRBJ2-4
CASSFRTGDVSF
TGTGCCAGCAGTTTCCGGACAGGGGATGTCTCATTC
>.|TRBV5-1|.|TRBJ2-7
CASSLDPTASGNEQYF
TGCGCCAGCAGCTTGGACCCTACCGCGTCGGGGAACGAGCAGTACTTC
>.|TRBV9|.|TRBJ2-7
CASSAYITGATYEQYF
TGTGCCAGCAGCGCCTACATTACGGGGGCCACCTACGAGCAGTACTTC
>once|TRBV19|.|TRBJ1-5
CASSIVLGADQPQHF
TGTGCCAGTAGTATTGTTTTAGGGGCCGACCAGCCCCAGCATTTT